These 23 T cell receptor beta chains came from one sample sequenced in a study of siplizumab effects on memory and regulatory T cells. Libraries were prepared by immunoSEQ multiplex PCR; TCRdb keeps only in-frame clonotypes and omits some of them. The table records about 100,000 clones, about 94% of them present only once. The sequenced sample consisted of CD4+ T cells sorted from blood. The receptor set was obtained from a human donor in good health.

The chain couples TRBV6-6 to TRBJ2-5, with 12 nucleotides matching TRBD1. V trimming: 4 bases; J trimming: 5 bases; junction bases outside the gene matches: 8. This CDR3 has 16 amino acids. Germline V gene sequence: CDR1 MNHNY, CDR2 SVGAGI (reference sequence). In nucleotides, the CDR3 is TGTGCCAGCAGTTCCCGGGACAGGGGGCGCTTGGAGACCCAGTACTTC. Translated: CASSSRDRGRLETQYF.

The CDR3 loop reads CASSEDRGTLGRPQHF. CDR3 coding DNA: TGTGCCAGCAGTGAGGACAGGGGTACTTTGGGAAGGCCCCAGCATTTT. The rearrangement uses TRBV2 and TRBJ1-5, with 9 nucleotides matching TRBD1. Germline V CDR1 and CDR2: SNHLY, FYNNEI. J lost 9 bases, V lost 3 bases, and 12 bases had no gene match. This CDR3 spans 16 amino acids.

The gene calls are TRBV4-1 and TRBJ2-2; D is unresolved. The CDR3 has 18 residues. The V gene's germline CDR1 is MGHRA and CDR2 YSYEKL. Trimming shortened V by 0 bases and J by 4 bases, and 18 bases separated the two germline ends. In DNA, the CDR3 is TGCGCCAGCAGCCAAGAAAGAGCAACCTCGGCCACCACCGGGGAGCTGTTTTTT. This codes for CASSQERATSATTGELFF.

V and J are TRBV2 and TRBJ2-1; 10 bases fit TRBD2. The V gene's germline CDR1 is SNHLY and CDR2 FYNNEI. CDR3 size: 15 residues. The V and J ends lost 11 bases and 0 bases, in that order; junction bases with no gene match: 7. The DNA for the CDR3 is TGTGCCGGAGCTCCTAGCGGGAGCTCCTACAATGAGCAGTTCTTC. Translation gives CAGAPSGSSYNEQFF.

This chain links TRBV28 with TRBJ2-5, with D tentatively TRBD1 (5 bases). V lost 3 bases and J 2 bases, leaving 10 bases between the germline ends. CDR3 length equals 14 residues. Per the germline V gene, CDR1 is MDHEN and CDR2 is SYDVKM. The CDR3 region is CASSFVAGQETQYF. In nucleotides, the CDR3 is TGTGCCAGCAGTTTCGTGGCAGGGCAAGAGACCCAGTACTTC.

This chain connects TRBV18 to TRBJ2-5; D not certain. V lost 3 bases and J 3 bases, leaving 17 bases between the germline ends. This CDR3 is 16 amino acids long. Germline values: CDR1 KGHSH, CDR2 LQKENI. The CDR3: CASSPLETVSKETQYF. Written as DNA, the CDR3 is TGTGCCAGCTCACCTCTAGAAACGGTCAGCAAAGAGACCCAGTACTTC.

Here the CDR3 DNA reads TGTGCCAGCAGCTTATCAGGACTACCGGTCTATGGCTACACCTTC. Its protein product is CASSLSGLPVYGYTF. The rearrangement uses TRBV7-9 and TRBJ1-2; D ambiguous. Trimming removed 2 bases at V and 4 bases at J, with 14 bases between. Germline V CDR1 and CDR2: SEHNR, FQNEAQ (reference sequence). The CDR3 length is 15 residues.

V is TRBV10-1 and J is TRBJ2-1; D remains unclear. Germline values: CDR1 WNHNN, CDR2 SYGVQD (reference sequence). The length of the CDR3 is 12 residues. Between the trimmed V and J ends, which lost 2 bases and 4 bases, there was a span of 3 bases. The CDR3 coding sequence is TGCGCCAGCAGTGAGGGGTACAATGAGCAGTTCTTC. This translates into CASSEGYNEQFF.

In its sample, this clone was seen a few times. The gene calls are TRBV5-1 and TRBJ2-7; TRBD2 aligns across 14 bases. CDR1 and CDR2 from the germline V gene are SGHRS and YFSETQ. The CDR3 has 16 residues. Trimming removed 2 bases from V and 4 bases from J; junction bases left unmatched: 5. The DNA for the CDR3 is TGCGCCAGCAGCTTAGGACTAGCGGGAGGTAGTTACGAGCAGTACTTC. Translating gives CASSLGLAGGSYEQYF.

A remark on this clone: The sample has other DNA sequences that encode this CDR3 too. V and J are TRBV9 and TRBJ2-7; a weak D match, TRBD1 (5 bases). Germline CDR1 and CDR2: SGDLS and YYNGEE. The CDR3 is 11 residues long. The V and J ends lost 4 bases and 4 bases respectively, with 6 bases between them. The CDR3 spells CASSSGYEQYF. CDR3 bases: TGTGCCAGCAGCTCAGGGTACGAGCAGTACTTC.

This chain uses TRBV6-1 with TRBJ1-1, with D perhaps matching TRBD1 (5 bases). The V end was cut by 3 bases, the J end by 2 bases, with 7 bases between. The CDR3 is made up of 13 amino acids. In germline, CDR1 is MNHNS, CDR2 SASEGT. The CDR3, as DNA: TGTGCCAGCAGTGAGAGGGACAACACTGAAGCTTTCTTT. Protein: CASSERDNTEAFF.

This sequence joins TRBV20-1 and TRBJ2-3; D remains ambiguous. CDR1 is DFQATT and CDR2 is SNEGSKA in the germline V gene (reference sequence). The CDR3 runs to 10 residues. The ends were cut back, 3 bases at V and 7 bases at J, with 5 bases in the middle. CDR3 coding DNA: TGCAGTGCTAGTCCAAATACGCAGTATTTT. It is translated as CSASPNTQYF.

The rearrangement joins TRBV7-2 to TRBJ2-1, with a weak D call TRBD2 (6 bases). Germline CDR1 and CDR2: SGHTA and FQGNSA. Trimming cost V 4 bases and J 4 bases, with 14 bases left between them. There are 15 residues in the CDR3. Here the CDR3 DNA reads TGTGCCAGCAGCTCCCGAAGCGGGCAATACAATGAGCAGTTCTTC. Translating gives CASSSRSGQYNEQFF.

CDR3: CASREGTDTEAFF. The CDR3 DNA reads as TGTGCCAGTAGGGAAGGAACGGACACTGAAGCTTTCTTT. The chain carries TRBV19 and TRBJ1-1, with D hard to call. This CDR3 spans 13 amino acids. Germline loops: CDR1 LNHDA, CDR2 SQIVND (reference sequence). V lost 6 bases and J lost 3, with 11 bases in between.

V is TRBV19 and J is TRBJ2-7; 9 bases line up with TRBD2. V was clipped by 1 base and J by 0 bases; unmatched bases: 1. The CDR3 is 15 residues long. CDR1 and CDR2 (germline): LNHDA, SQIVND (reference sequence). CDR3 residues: CASSIVRGGSYEQYF. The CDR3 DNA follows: TGTGCCAGTAGTATAGTGCGGGGGGGCTCCTACGAGCAGTACTTC.

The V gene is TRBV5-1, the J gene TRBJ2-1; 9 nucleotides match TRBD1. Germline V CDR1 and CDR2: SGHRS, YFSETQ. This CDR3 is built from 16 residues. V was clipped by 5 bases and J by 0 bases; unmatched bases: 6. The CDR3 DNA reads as TGCGCCAGCAGGGAACAGGGGGCTTACTCCTACAATGAGCAGTTCTTC. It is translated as CASREQGAYSYNEQFF. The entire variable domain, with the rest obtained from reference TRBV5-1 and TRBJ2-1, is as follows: KAGVTQTPRYLIKTRGQQVTLSCSPISGHRSVSWYQQTPGQGLQFLFEYFSETQRNKGNFPGRFSGRQFSNSRSEMNVSTLELGDSALYLCASREQGAYSYNEQFFGPGTRLTVL.

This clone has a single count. The CDR3, as DNA: TGTGCCAGCAGCCAAGGTCCCCGTCGGGGGTCAAACTCCTACAATGAGCAGTTCTTC. Translation: CASSQGPRRGSNSYNEQFF. V and J are TRBV14 and TRBJ2-1; D may be TRBD2 (6 bases). V lost 1 base and J lost 0, with 19 bases in between. This CDR3 has 19 residues. In germline, CDR1 is SGHDN, CDR2 FVKESK.

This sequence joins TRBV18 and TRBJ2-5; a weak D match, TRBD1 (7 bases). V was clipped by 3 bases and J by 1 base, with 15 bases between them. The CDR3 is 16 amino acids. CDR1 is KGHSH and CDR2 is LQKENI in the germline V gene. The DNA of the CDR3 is TGTGCCAGCTCACCGGCGCGGGACAGCCTCCAAGAGACCCAGTACTTC. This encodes CASSPARDSLQETQYF.

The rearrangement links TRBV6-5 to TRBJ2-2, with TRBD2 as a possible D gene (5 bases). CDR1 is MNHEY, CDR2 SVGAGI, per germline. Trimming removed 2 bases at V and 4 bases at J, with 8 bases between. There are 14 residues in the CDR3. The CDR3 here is CASSYQAGTGELFF. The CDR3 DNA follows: TGTGCCAGCAGTTACCAGGCGGGCACCGGGGAGCTGTTTTTT.

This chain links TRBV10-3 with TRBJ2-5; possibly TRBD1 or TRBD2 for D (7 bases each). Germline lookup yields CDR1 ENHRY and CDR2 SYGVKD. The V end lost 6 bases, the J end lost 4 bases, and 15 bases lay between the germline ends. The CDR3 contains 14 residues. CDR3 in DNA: TGTGCCATCAGCCGAACAGGGGAGGGAGAGACCCAGTACTTC. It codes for CAISRTGEGETQYF.

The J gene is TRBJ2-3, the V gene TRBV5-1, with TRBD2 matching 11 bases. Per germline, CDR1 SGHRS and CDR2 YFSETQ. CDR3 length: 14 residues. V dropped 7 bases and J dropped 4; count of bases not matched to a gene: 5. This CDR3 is CASGRLAGSDTQYF. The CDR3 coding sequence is TGCGCCAGCGGGAGACTAGCGGGATCAGATACGCAGTATTTT.

CDR3 DNA sequence: TGTGCCAGCAGCTTAGAACTAGCGGGATCTTTCGATGAGCAGTTCTTC. Protein product: CASSLELAGSFDEQFF. The genes are TRBV7-2 and TRBJ2-1, with 10 bases matching TRBD2. The trim removed 1 base at V and 8 bases at J, leaving 8 bases unmatched. The CDR3 contains 16 residues. Germline V gene lookup returns CDR1 SGHTA and CDR2 FQGNSA.

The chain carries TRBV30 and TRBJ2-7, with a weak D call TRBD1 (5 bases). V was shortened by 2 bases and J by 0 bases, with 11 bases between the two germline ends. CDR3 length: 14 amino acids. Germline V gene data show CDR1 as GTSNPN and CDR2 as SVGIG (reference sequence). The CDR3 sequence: CAWSKTVSSYEQYF. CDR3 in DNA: TGTGCCTGGAGTAAGACAGTCAGCTCCTACGAGCAGTACTTC.